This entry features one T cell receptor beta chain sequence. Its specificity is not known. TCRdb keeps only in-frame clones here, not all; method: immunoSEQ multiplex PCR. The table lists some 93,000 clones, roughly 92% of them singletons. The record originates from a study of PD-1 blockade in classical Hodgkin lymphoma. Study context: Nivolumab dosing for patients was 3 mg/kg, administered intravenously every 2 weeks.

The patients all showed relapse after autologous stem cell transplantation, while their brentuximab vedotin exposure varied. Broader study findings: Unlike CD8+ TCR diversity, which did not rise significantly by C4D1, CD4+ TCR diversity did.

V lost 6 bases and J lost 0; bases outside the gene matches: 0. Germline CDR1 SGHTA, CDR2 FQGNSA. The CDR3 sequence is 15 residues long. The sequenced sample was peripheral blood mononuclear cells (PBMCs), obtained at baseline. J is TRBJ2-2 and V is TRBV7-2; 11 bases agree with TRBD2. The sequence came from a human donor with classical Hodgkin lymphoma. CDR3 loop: CASRLAGANTGELFF. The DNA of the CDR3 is TGTGCCAGCAGACTAGCGGGGGCGAACACCGGGGAGCTGTTTTTT.